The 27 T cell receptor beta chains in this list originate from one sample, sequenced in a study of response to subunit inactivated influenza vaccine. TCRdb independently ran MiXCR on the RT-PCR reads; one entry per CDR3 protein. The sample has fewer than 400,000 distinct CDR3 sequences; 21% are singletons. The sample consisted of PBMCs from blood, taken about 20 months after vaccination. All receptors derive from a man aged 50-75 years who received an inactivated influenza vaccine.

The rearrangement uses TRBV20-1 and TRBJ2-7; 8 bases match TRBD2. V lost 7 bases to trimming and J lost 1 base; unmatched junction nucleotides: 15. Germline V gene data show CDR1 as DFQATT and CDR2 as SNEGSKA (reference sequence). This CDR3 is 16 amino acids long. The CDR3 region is CSGQLPLAGRSYEQYF. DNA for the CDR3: TGCAGTGGACAGCTCCCCTTAGCGGGGAGATCCTACGAGCAGTACTTC.

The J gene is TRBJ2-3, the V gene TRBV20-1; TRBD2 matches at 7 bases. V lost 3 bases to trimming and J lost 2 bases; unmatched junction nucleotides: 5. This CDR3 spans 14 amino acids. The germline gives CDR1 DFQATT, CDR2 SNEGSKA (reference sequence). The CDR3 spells CSARSSGSTDTQYF. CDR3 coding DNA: TGCAGTGCTAGGTCTAGCGGCTCCACAGATACGCAGTATTTT.

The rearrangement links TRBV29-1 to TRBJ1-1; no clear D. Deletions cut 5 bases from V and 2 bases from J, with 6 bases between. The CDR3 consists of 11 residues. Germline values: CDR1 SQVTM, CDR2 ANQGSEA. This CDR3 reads CSVKTNTEAFF. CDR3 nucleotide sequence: TGCAGCGTTAAAACTAACACTGAAGCTTTCTTT.

DNA for the CDR3: TGTGCCAGCAGCCAACCTACTAGCGGGAGATACGAGCAGTACTTC. This sequence encodes CASSQPTSGRYEQYF. This chain links TRBV3-1 with TRBJ2-7; 11 bases map to TRBD2. The CDR3 sequence is 15 residues long. The germline CDR1 and CDR2 sequences are LGHDT and YNNKEL (reference sequence). The junction had 4 bases not matched to a gene; V was cut back by 2 bases and J by 4 bases.

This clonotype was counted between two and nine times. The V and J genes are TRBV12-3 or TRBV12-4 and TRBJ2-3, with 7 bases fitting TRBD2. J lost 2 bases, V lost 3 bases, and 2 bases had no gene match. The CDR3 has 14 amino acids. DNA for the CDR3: TGTGCCAGCAGTTTGCGGGGGTTCACAGATACGCAGTATTTT. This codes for CASSLRGFTDTQYF.

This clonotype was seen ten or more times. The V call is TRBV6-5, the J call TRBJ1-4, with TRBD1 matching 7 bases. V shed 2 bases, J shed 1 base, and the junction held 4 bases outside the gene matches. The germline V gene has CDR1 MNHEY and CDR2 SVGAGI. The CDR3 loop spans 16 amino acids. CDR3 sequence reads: CASSYKGQRTNEKLFF. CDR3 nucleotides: TGTGCCAGCAGTTACAAGGGACAGAGAACTAATGAAAAACTGTTTTTT.

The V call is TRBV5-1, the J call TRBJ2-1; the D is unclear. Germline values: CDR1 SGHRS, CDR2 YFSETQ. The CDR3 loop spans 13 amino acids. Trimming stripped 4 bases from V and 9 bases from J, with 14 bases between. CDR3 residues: CASSPPARFEQFF. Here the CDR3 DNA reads TGCGCCAGCAGCCCTCCTGCGCGTTTTGAGCAGTTCTTC.

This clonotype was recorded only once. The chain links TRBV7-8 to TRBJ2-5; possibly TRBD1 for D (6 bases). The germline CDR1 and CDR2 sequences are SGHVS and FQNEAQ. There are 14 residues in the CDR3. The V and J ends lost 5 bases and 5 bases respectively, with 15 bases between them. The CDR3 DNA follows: TGTGCCAGCAGCAAATTAGGGGGAGCCGAGACCCAGTACTTC. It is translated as CASSKLGGAETQYF.

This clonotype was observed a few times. The CDR3, as DNA: TGCAGTGCTGAAGGTCCAGCGACCCACTACGAGCAGTACTTC. It specifies CSAEGPATHYEQYF. V and J are TRBV20-1 and TRBJ2-7; D unclear. Germline CDR1 is DFQATT and CDR2 is SNEGSKA (reference sequence). Trimming left V 5 bases short and J 3 bases short, with 17 bases between. This CDR3 has 14 residues.

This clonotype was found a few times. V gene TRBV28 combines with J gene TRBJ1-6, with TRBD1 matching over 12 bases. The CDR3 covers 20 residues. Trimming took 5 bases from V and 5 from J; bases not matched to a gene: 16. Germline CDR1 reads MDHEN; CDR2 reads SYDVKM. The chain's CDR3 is CASSPLEGQGATAHNSPLHF. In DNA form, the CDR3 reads TGTGCCAGCAGTCCCTTGGAGGGACAGGGGGCGACGGCGCATAATTCACCCCTCCACTTT.

Written as DNA, the CDR3 is TGTGCCAGCAGCTTGAATGGTAACGAGCAGTACTTC. Translating it yields CASSLNGNEQYF. V usage is TRBV11-1 and J usage is TRBJ2-7; no firm D call. The V end lost 3 bases, the J end lost 5 bases, and 8 bases lay between the germline ends. CDR1 and CDR2 (germline): SGHAT, FQDESV (reference sequence). The CDR3 is 12 amino acids.

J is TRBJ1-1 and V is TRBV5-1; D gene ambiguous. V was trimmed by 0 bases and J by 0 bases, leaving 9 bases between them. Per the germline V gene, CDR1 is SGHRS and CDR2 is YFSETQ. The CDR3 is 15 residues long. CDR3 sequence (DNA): TGCGCCAGCAGCTTGGGGCCGATCATGAACACTGAAGCTTTCTTT. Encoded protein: CASSLGPIMNTEAFF.

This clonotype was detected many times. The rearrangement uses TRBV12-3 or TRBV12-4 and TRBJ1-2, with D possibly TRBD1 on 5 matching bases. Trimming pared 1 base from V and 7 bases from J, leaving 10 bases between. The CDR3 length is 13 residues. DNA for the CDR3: TGTGCCAGCAGTTTAGGGACGGGGCTTGGCTACACCTTC. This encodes CASSLGTGLGYTF.

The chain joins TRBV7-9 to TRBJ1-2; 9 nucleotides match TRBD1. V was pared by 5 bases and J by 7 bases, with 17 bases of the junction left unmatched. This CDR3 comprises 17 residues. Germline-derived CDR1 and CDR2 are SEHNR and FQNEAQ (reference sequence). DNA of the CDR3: TGTGCCAGCAGCCGAATTCGGGACAGGGCTTTCGGGCGTGGCTACACCTTC. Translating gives CASSRIRDRAFGRGYTF.

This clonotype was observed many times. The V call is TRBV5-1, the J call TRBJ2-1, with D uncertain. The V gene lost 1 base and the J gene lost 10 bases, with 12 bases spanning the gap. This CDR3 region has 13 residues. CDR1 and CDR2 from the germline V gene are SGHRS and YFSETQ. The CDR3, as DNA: TGCGCCAGCAGCTTGAACGGTGCGCCAGAGCAGTTCTTC. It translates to CASSLNGAPEQFF.

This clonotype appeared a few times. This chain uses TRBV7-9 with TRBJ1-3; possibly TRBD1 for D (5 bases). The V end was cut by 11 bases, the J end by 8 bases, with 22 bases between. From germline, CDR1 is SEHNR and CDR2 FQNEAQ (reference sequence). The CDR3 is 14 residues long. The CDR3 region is CAVNWAGITDTIYF. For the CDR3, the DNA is TGTGCCGTCAATTGGGCAGGGATAACTGACACCATATATTTT.

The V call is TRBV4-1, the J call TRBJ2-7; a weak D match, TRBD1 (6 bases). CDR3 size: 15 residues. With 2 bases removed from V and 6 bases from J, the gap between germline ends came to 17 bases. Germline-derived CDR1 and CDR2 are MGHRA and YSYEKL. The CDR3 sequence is CASSQQGPTMGEQYF. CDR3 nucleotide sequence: TGCGCCAGCAGCCAACAGGGGCCCACCATGGGCGAGCAGTACTTC.

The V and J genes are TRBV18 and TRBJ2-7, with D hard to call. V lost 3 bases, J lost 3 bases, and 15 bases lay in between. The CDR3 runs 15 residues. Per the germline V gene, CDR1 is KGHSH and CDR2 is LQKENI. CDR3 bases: TGTGCCAGCTCACCCTCCCTCTTCCTAAGCTACGAGCAGTACTTC. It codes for CASSPSLFLSYEQYF. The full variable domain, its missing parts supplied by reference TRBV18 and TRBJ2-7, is NAGVMQNPRHLVRRRGQEARLRCSPMKGHSHVYWYRQLPEEGLKFMVYLQKENIIDESGMPKERFSAEFPKEGPSILRIQQVVRGDSAAYFCASSPSLFLSYEQYFGPGTRLTVT.

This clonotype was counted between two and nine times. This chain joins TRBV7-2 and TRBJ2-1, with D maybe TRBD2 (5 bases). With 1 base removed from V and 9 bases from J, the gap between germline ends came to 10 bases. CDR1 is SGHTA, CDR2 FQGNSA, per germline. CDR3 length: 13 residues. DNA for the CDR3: TGTGCCAGCAGCTTAGGGCTAGCTCGTGAGCAGTTCTTC. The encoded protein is CASSLGLAREQFF.

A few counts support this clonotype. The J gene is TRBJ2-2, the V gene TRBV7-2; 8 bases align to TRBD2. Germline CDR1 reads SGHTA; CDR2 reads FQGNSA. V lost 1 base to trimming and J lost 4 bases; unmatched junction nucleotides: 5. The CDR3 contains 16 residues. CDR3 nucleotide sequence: TGTGCCAGCAGCTTAGGACGGGGGGGCGGCACCGGGGAGCTGTTTTTT. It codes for CASSLGRGGGTGELFF.

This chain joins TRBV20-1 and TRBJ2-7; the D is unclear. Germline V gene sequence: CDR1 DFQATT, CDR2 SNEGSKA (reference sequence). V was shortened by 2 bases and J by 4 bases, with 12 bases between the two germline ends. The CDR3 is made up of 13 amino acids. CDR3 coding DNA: TGCAGTGCTAGAAGCAGTGGGATTTACGAGCAGTACTTC. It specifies CSARSSGIYEQYF.

The CDR3 is CSVVGVTSGTRNEQFF. CDR3 nucleotide sequence: TGCAGCGTTGTTGGGGTGACTAGCGGGACACGCAATGAGCAGTTCTTC. The chain recombines TRBV29-1 with TRBJ2-1; TRBD2 agrees at 11 bases. The germline V gene encodes CDR1 SQVTM and CDR2 ANQGSEA. This CDR3 has 16 residues. V dropped 4 bases and J dropped 6; count of bases not matched to a gene: 11.

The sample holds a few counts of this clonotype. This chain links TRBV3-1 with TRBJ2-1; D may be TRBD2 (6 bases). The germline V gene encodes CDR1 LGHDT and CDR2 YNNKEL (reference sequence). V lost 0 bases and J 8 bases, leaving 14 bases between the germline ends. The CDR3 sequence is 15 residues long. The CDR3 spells CASSQDSGPGYEQFF. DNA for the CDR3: TGTGCCAGCAGCCAAGATAGCGGTCCCGGCTATGAGCAGTTCTTC.

This CDR3 is CASSLSNRGLSGYTF. DNA of the CDR3: TGTGCCAGCAGTTTATCGAACAGGGGTCTAAGTGGCTACACCTTC. This rearrangement joins TRBV27 to TRBJ1-2; TRBD1 matches 7 bases. V was pared by 0 bases and J by 7 bases, with 8 bases of the junction left unmatched. Germline CDR1 and CDR2: MNHEY and SMNVEV (reference sequence). CDR3 size: 15 residues.

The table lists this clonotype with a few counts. CDR3 region: CSVNGQMNTEAFF. As DNA, the CDR3 is TGCAGCGTTAATGGGCAGATGAACACTGAAGCTTTCTTT. This chain joins TRBV29-1 and TRBJ1-1; no clear D gene. The CDR3 length is 13 residues. V was pared by 5 bases and J by 0 bases, with 10 bases between. CDR1 is SQVTM and CDR2 is ANQGSEA in the germline V gene. Looking up the rest from reference TRBV29-1 and TRBJ1-1 gives the full variable domain: SAVISQKPSRDICQRGTSLTIQCQVDSQVTMMFWYRQQPGQSLTLIATANQGSEATYESGFVIDKFPISRPNLTFSTLTVSNMSPEDSSIYLCSVNGQMNTEAFFGQGTRLTVV.

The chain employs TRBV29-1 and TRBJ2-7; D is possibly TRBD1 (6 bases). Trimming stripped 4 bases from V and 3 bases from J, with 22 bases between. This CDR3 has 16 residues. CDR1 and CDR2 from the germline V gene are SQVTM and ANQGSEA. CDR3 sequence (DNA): TGCAGCGTTGTAATTGGCAGGGGATCAAACCTCTACGAGCAGTACTTC. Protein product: CSVVIGRGSNLYEQYF.

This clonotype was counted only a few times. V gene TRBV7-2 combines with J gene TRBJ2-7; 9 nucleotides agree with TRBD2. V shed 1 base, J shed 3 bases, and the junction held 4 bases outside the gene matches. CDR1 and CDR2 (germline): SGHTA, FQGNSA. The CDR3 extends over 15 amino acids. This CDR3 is CASSLVASGNYEQYF. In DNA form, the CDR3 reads TGTGCCAGCAGCTTAGTGGCTAGCGGGAACTACGAGCAGTACTTC.